This T cell receptor (beta chain) was identified in a study of shared clonotypes between healthy human individuals. TCRdb's table, derived via immunoSEQ multiplex PCR, lists solely in-frame clones and lacks some. The sample contains fewer than 2.5 million clones, approximately 94% of which appear only once. Between the trimmed V and J ends, which lost 8 bases and 4 bases, there was a span of 11 bases. The CDR3 contains 11 residues. Germline V gives CDR1 DFQATT, CDR2 SNEGSKA (reference sequence). The receptor comes from a man younger than 35 in good health. Some clones in this sample may be carry-over from other donors' samples. The J gene is TRBJ1-1, the V gene TRBV20-1, with D unresolved. Sequencing used naive CD4+ T cells from PBMCs. Documented subset: CD45RA+ positively selected. For the CDR3, the DNA is TGCAGTCGGAGGAAGGCCACTGAAGCTTTCTTT. This sequence encodes CSRRKATEAFF.